The next 21 T cell receptor beta chains were all read from a single sample in a study of a mutant IDH1 vaccine in newly diagnosed glioma. Time point denoted: week 47, end of study. Doses consisted of 300 ug of mutant IDH1 20-mer peptide each, paired with topical imiquimod. Their recognized antigens are unknown. The data were produced by immunoSEQ multiplex PCR, yet TCRdb's version contains in-frame clones alone and is incomplete. The table includes around 100,000 clones, approximately 89% detected once. The sample here was PBMCs, taken from a glioma patient whose treatment included an IDH1 peptide vaccine. The receptors shown here come from a woman aged 50 to 60 with glioma.

The count of this clone is one. The gene calls are TRBV6-5 and TRBJ2-5; D may be TRBD1 or TRBD2 (5 bases each). Between the trimmed V and J ends, which lost 10 bases and 7 bases, there was a span of 16 bases. CDR1 and CDR2 from the germline V gene are MNHEY and SVGAGI. The CDR3 runs to 12 residues. The CDR3 spells CAIKDIRGTQYF. CDR3 DNA: TGTGCCATTAAGGACATCCGGGGGACCCAGTACTTC.

CDR3 in amino acids: CASSLGPREQFF. CDR3 DNA sequence: TGTGCCAGCAGCTTAGGCCCTCGGGAGCAGTTCTTC. This rearrangement joins TRBV7-9 to TRBJ2-1; D is undetermined. This CDR3 spans 12 amino acids. Germline V gene data show CDR1 as SEHNR and CDR2 as FQNEAQ (reference sequence). V was trimmed by 1 base and J by 10 bases, leaving 8 bases between them.

J is TRBJ2-7 and V is TRBV6-5; 13 nucleotides match TRBD2. This CDR3 has 15 amino acids. Germline CDR1 reads MNHEY; CDR2 reads SVGAGI. J was trimmed by 5 bases and V by 6 bases; bases with no gene match: 7. The CDR3 protein is CASSPGLAGANEQYF. CDR3 bases: TGTGCCAGCAGCCCCGGACTAGCGGGAGCCAACGAGCAGTACTTC.

This chain uses TRBV19 with TRBJ2-2, with no clear D. V shed 2 bases and J shed 3 bases, with 7 bases lying between them. The CDR3 runs to 14 residues. Germline assignment: CDR1 LNHDA and CDR2 SQIVND (reference sequence). The DNA for the CDR3 is TGTGCCAGTAGTATATACGGCTACACCGGGGAGCTGTTTTTT. Translated: CASSIYGYTGELFF.

On this clone itself: The identical CDR3 is also encoded by other nucleotide sequences in the sample. V and J are TRBV9 and TRBJ2-7; D is ambiguous. V was pared by 0 bases and J by 0 bases, with 7 bases between. CDR1 is SGDLS, CDR2 YYNGEE, per germline. The CDR3 length is 14 residues. In DNA, the CDR3 is TGTGCCAGCAGCGTAGGCGCCTCCTCCTACGAGCAGTACTTC. Protein: CASSVGASSYEQYF.

The rearrangement joins TRBV5-1 to TRBJ2-5; 7 bases are shared with TRBD2. Germline CDR1 reads SGHRS; CDR2 reads YFSETQ. J lost 4 bases, V lost 4 bases, and 10 bases had no gene match. The CDR3 extends over 15 amino acids. The CDR3 protein is CASSRSGPGGETQYF. The CDR3 DNA reads TGCGCCAGCAGCCGCTCGGGGCCGGGGGGAGAGACCCAGTACTTC.

The chain carries TRBV9 and TRBJ2-7; 7 bases are a match to TRBD2. The germline CDR1 and CDR2 sequences are SGDLS and YYNGEE. Unmatched junction bases numbered 9, after V lost 0 bases and J lost 6 bases. This CDR3 region has 15 residues. The CDR3 protein is CASSVGGLGSLEQYF. CDR3 bases: TGTGCCAGCAGCGTAGGTGGACTAGGGTCCCTCGAGCAGTACTTC. Supplemented by reference TRBV9 and TRBJ2-7, the full variable domain reads DSGVTQTPKHLITATGQRVTLRCSPRSGDLSVYWYQQSLDQGLQFLIQYYNGEERAKGNILERFSAQQFPDLHSELNLSSLELGDSALYFCASSVGGLGSLEQYFGPGTRLTVT.

The chain uses TRBV5-1 and TRBJ1-1, with TRBD1 as a possible D gene (6 bases). Trimming cost V 4 bases and J 5 bases, with 12 bases left between them. This CDR3 spans 13 amino acids. From germline, CDR1 is SGHRS and CDR2 YFSETQ. DNA of the CDR3: TGCGCCAGCAGCCAAGGGGGAGGTACTGAAGCTTTCTTT. Protein: CASSQGGGTEAFF. The variable domain in full, completed from reference TRBV5-1 and TRBJ1-1, reads KAGVTQTPRYLIKTRGQQVTLSCSPISGHRSVSWYQQTPGQGLQFLFEYFSETQRNKGNFPGRFSGRQFSNSRSEMNVSTLELGDSALYLCASSQGGGTEAFFGQGTRLTVV.

The rearrangement joins TRBV4-1 to TRBJ2-7; 15 bases line up with TRBD2. Germline values: CDR1 MGHRA, CDR2 YSYEKL. This CDR3 is built from 21 residues. V shed 1 base, J shed 3 bases, and the junction held 16 bases outside the gene matches. For the CDR3, the DNA is TGCGCCAGCAGCCAAGTTAGGGTTGGGGGACTAGCGGGAGGCGAGGGCTACGAGCAGTACTTC. Its protein product is CASSQVRVGGLAGGEGYEQYF.

The rearrangement uses TRBV6-5 and TRBJ2-7; D remains ambiguous. CDR3 size: 11 residues. Per germline, CDR1 MNHEY and CDR2 SVGAGI. V was cut by 4 bases and J by 7 bases, with 8 bases left in between. This CDR3 reads CASSSSGEQYF. The CDR3 DNA follows: TGTGCCAGCAGTTCCTCTGGGGAGCAGTACTTC.

The chain combines TRBV29-1 with TRBJ2-6; D is undetermined. V lost 4 bases to trimming and J lost 0 bases, with 4 bases between them. The CDR3 consists of 13 residues. The germline CDR1 and CDR2 sequences are SQVTM and ANQGSEA. In nucleotides, the CDR3 is TGCAGCGTTGGGCTCTCTGGGGCCAACGTCCTGACTTTC. It translates to CSVGLSGANVLTF. Full variable domain (rest looked up from reference TRBV29-1 and TRBJ2-6): SAVISQKPSRDICQRGTSLTIQCQVDSQVTMMFWYRQQPGQSLTLIATANQGSEATYESGFVIDKFPISRPNLTFSTLTVSNMSPEDSSIYLCSVGLSGANVLTFGAGSRLTVL.

The chain carries TRBV5-5 and TRBJ1-1, with 7 bases that match TRBD1. J lost 0 bases, V lost 3 bases, and 2 bases had no gene match. The length of the CDR3 is 14 residues. From germline, CDR1 is SGHKS and CDR2 YYEKEE (reference sequence). In nucleotides, the CDR3 is TGTGCCAGCAGCTGGGGACAGTTGAACACTGAAGCTTTCTTT. Its translation is CASSWGQLNTEAFF.

This chain connects TRBV5-6 to TRBJ2-5, with unresolved D. Germline-derived CDR1 and CDR2 are SGHDT and YYEEEE. CDR3 length equals 14 residues. The V and J ends lost 4 bases and 0 bases respectively, with 10 bases between them. The CDR3 protein is CASSNPGYQETQYF. The CDR3 bases are TGTGCCAGCAGCAACCCTGGGTACCAAGAGACCCAGTACTTC.

This chain joins TRBV6-6 and TRBJ2-6; D remains unclear. V was trimmed by 6 bases and J by 3 bases, leaving 6 bases between them. The CDR3 extends over 13 amino acids. The germline gives CDR1 MNHNY, CDR2 SVGAGI (reference sequence). The CDR3 coding sequence is TGTGCCAGCAGCCTAAATGGGGCCAACGTCCTGACTTTC. Amino acid sequence: CASSLNGANVLTF.

The chain is built from TRBV28 and TRBJ2-7, with 7 bases lining up with TRBD1. Unmatched junction bases numbered 5, after V lost 3 bases and J lost 0 bases. In germline, CDR1 is MDHEN, CDR2 SYDVKM. The CDR3 is 15 residues long. CDR3 region: CASSFETGFSYEQYF. The CDR3 nucleotides read TGTGCCAGCAGTTTCGAGACAGGGTTCTCCTACGAGCAGTACTTC. Full variable domain (rest looked up from reference TRBV28 and TRBJ2-7): DVKVTQSSRYLVKRTGEKVFLECVQDMDHENMFWYRQDPGLGLRLIYFSYDVKMKEKGDIPEGYSVSREKKERFSLILESASTNQTSMYLCASSFETGFSYEQYFGPGTRLTVT.

The chain recombines TRBV5-4 with TRBJ1-2; D ambiguous. Germline V gene data show CDR1 as SGHNT and CDR2 as YYREEE (reference sequence). The CDR3 totals 15 residues. V lost 0 bases and J lost 4, with 13 bases in between. CDR3 nucleotide sequence: TGTGCCAGCAGCTTGGTTCAAGAATCTGGCTATGGCTACACCTTC. Protein: CASSLVQESGYGYTF.

The chain joins TRBV28 to TRBJ2-3; TRBD2 is a possible D gene (5 bases). In germline, CDR1 is MDHEN, CDR2 SYDVKM. V lost 5 bases to trimming and J lost 4 bases, with 13 bases between them. The CDR3 totals 14 residues. CDR3 sequence reads: CASSDLAGPDTQYF. CDR3 nucleotides: TGTGCCAGCAGTGACCTAGCCGGCCCAGATACGCAGTATTTT.

The V and J genes are TRBV28 and TRBJ1-2; tentatively, D is TRBD1 (5 bases). V lost 5 bases and J lost 2, with 15 bases in between. CDR3 length equals 15 residues. From germline, CDR1 is MDHEN and CDR2 SYDVKM. CDR3 bases: TGTGCCAGCAGTCCCAAGGGGACTCCCAACTATGGCTACACCTTC. It specifies CASSPKGTPNYGYTF.

This clone was recorded once. The V and J genes are TRBV19 and TRBJ2-7, with 7 bases matching TRBD1. The CDR3 covers 16 residues. V was clipped by 4 bases and J by 2 bases; unmatched bases: 11. Germline values: CDR1 LNHDA, CDR2 SQIVND (reference sequence). The CDR3: CASSTSPGQIPYEQYF. CDR3 bases: TGTGCCAGTAGTACCTCCCCGGGACAGATACCCTACGAGCAGTACTTC. Complete variable domain (other parts from reference TRBV19 and TRBJ2-7): DGGITQSPKYLFRKEGQNVTLSCEQNLNHDAMYWYRQDPGQGLRLIYYSQIVNDFQKGDIAEGYSVSREKKESFPLTVTSAQKNPTAFYLCASSTSPGQIPYEQYFGPGTRLTVT.

This clone was picked up one time. The CDR3 spells CAISEGQGQPQHF. The CDR3, as DNA: TGTGCCATCAGTGAGGGACAGGGCCAGCCCCAGCATTTT. The chain links TRBV10-3 to TRBJ1-5; 8 nucleotides align to TRBD1. This CDR3 has 13 residues. Germline V CDR1 and CDR2: ENHRY, SYGVKD. Trimming removed 2 bases from V and 7 bases from J; junction bases left unmatched: 1.

The rearrangement links TRBV9 to TRBJ2-1; D possibly corresponds to TRBD1 (6 bases). Germline assignment: CDR1 SGDLS and CDR2 YYNGEE. Trimming pared 5 bases from V and 8 bases from J, leaving 20 bases between. The CDR3 has 15 residues. The CDR3 sequence is CASRPAARQVDEQFF. CDR3 bases: TGTGCCAGCAGACCAGCAGCGCGACAGGTCGATGAGCAGTTCTTC. The full variable domain, with the rest looked up from reference TRBV9 and TRBJ2-1, is DSGVTQTPKHLITATGQRVTLRCSPRSGDLSVYWYQQSLDQGLQFLIQYYNGEERAKGNILERFSAQQFPDLHSELNLSSLELGDSALYFCASRPAARQVDEQFFGPGTRLTVL.